The 21 T cell receptor beta chains below come from one sample, sequenced in a study of early T cells in non-severe SARS-CoV-2 infection (dated by TCRdb to the early 2020s). Library method: 5' RACE. The instrument was a NextSeq 500. The public reads were reprocessed in TCRdb via fastp at Q25 and MiXCR, keeping in-frame beta chains. Rows with one shared CDR3 protein collapse into an entry with the most common genes and DNA. In this sample the table shows about 58,000 distinct CDR3 sequences, about 7.7% of which occur a single time. Of the sample, 3% to 4% falls within the top ten clones. The sequencing sample was made of whole blood. These receptors all come from an adult who was a healthcare worker with PCR-confirmed SARS-CoV-2 infection or an uninfected control (not recorded which).

This clonotype was counted ten times or more. The V and J genes are TRBV7-6 and TRBJ2-3; D not resolved. Germline V gives CDR1 SGHVS, CDR2 FNYEAQ. Trimming stripped 1 base from V and 7 bases from J, with 9 bases between. This CDR3 spans 13 amino acids. The CDR3 DNA is TGTGCCAGCAGCTTAGGACTTAGCAATACGCAGTATTTT. It codes for CASSLGLSNTQYF. Combining the CDR3 with reference TRBV7-6 and TRBJ2-3 gives the whole variable domain GAGVSQSPRYKVTKRGQDVALRCDPISGHVSLYWYRQALGQGPEFLTYFNYEAQQDKSGLPNDRFSAERPEGSISTLTIQRTEQRDSAMYRCASSLGLSNTQYFGPGTRLTVL.

This sequence joins TRBV7-3 and TRBJ2-3; 7 bases are shared with TRBD1. The V gene's germline CDR1 is SGHTA and CDR2 FQGTGA. The CDR3 spans 14 residues. V shed 5 bases and J 2 bases; nucleotides not matched to a gene: 4. CDR3 sequence: CASSIGQDTDTQYF. CDR3 sequence (DNA): TGTGCCAGCAGCATCGGACAGGACACAGATACGCAGTATTTT.

The sample holds a few counts of this clonotype. The V gene is TRBV5-4, the J gene TRBJ2-1, with a tentative D call TRBD1 (6 bases). The CDR3 length is 14 residues. V gave up 3 bases and J gave up 8 bases, with 15 bases separating them. Germline CDR1 SGHNT, CDR2 YYREEE (reference sequence). The CDR3 reads CASSYGGGRDEQFF. The CDR3 DNA reads TGTGCCAGCAGCTATGGGGGCGGTAGGGATGAGCAGTTCTTC.

This chain links TRBV20-1 with TRBJ2-2; 7 positions agree with TRBD2. Trimming took 7 bases from V and 3 from J; bases not matched to a gene: 5. This CDR3 spans 13 amino acids. CDR1 and CDR2 from the germline V gene are DFQATT and SNEGSKA (reference sequence). As DNA, the CDR3 is TGCAGTGGTGGGAGGGTGGACACCGGGGAGCTGTTTTTT. Translation gives CSGGRVDTGELFF.

This clonotype was recorded many times. The chain is built from TRBV30 and TRBJ1-1, with a weak D call TRBD1 (5 bases). There are 13 residues in the CDR3. Germline V gene lookup returns CDR1 GTSNPN and CDR2 SVGIG (reference sequence). Trimming removed 3 bases from V and 2 bases from J, with 10 bases in between. The CDR3 loop is CAWSSQDNTEAFF. The CDR3, as DNA: TGTGCCTGGAGCTCACAGGATAACACTGAAGCTTTCTTT.

This clonotype was found many times. The rearrangement uses TRBV7-3 and TRBJ1-2; 10 bases align to TRBD1. The CDR3 is made up of 14 amino acids. Per germline, CDR1 SGHTA and CDR2 FQGTGA. The trim removed 8 bases at V and 4 bases at J, leaving 7 bases unmatched. The CDR3 region is CASGKGQGVYGYTF. CDR3 sequence (DNA): TGTGCCAGCGGCAAAGGACAGGGGGTCTATGGCTACACCTTC.

The genes are TRBV20-1 and TRBJ1-1; D gene ambiguous. The V gene lost 7 bases and the J gene lost 1 base, with 7 bases spanning the gap. The CDR3 has 11 residues. Germline loops: CDR1 DFQATT, CDR2 SNEGSKA (reference sequence). Written as DNA, the CDR3 is TGCAGTGGACTCGGGAACACTGAAGCTTTCTTT. Protein: CSGLGNTEAFF.

J is TRBJ2-7 and V is TRBV5-1, with D unresolved. CDR3 length: 13 amino acids. Trimming cost V 3 bases and J 3 bases, with 10 bases left between them. Germline-derived CDR1 and CDR2 are SGHRS and YFSETQ. In nucleotides, the CDR3 is TGCGCCAGCAGCTCTACCCCTCTCTACGAGCAGTACTTC. Protein: CASSSTPLYEQYF.

There are many counts of this clonotype. This sequence joins TRBV7-6 and TRBJ2-1; 8 positions agree with TRBD2. Germline-derived CDR1 and CDR2 are SGHVS and FNYEAQ. Unmatched junction bases numbered 15, after V lost 2 bases and J lost 9 bases. This CDR3 is 17 amino acids long. CDR3 sequence (DNA): TGTGCCAGCAGCTTAAGAATAGCGGGAAGTACTACCGGTGAGCAGTTCTTC. Residues: CASSLRIAGSTTGEQFF.

The chain uses TRBV7-9 and TRBJ1-1, with TRBD1 as a possible D gene (5 bases). Trimming removed 4 bases at V and 3 bases at J, with 9 bases between. The CDR3 has 13 residues. The germline V gene encodes CDR1 SEHNR and CDR2 FQNEAQ (reference sequence). This CDR3 is CASSSGAYTEAFF. CDR3 sequence (DNA): TGTGCCAGCAGCTCCGGGGCGTACACTGAAGCTTTCTTT.

In its sample, this clonotype was seen a few times. The V and J genes are TRBV5-4 and TRBJ1-2, with 11 bases identical to TRBD1. V lost 5 bases to trimming and J lost 3 bases; unmatched junction nucleotides: 3. From germline, CDR1 is SGHNT and CDR2 YYREEE (reference sequence). The CDR3 length is 14 residues. DNA for the CDR3: TGTGCCAGCAGGTCGGGACAGGGGGACTATGGCTACACCTTC. Its protein product is CASRSGQGDYGYTF.

This clonotype was counted at least ten times. The chain couples TRBV7-2 to TRBJ2-7; D is perhaps TRBD1 (6 bases). Trimming took off 5 bases at V and 2 bases at J, with 13 bases between the two ends. The CDR3 is 14 residues long. Germline CDR1 reads SGHTA; CDR2 reads FQGNSA. The CDR3 DNA reads as TGTGCCAGCAGCCCTCGGACAGCCGCCTACGAGCAGTACTTC. This encodes CASSPRTAAYEQYF.

This clonotype was detected a few times. V is TRBV7-9 and J is TRBJ2-7; weak D call: TRBD1 (6 bases). The CDR3 is made up of 13 amino acids. Germline CDR1 is SEHNR and CDR2 is FQNEAQ (reference sequence). Trimming removed 0 bases at V and 7 bases at J, with 10 bases between. This CDR3 is CASSLAQGREQYF. The CDR3 coding sequence is TGTGCCAGCAGCTTAGCACAGGGTCGGGAGCAGTACTTC.

The CDR3 here is CASSSTSGDQETQYF. The CDR3 DNA reads as TGTGCCAGCAGCTCGACTAGCGGGGACCAAGAGACCCAGTACTTC. V gene TRBV11-2 combines with J gene TRBJ2-5; 11 bases are shared with TRBD2. The CDR3 consists of 15 residues. Per germline, CDR1 SGHAT and CDR2 FQNNGV. The J segment lost 0 bases and the V segment lost 4 bases, leaving 1 base of the junction unmatched.

This clonotype has a count of ten or more. The J gene is TRBJ2-5, the V gene TRBV7-6, with a possible D match to TRBD1 (6 bases). The CDR3 is 14 amino acids. V shed 1 base and J shed 5 bases, with 11 bases lying between them. CDR1 is SGHVS and CDR2 is FNYEAQ in the germline V gene. CDR3 loop: CASSLGTARETQYF. The CDR3 region has the DNA TGTGCCAGCAGCTTAGGGACAGCCCGGGAGACCCAGTACTTC.

This clonotype came up a few times. The chain carries TRBV20-1 and TRBJ1-3; 9 bases agree with TRBD1. The CDR3 has 14 residues. V trimming: 2 bases; J trimming: 8 bases; junction bases outside the gene matches: 7. From germline, CDR1 is DFQATT and CDR2 SNEGSKA (reference sequence). Written as DNA, the CDR3 is TGCAGTGCTAGATTTGGGACAGGGTCGGACACCATATATTTT. It translates to CSARFGTGSDTIYF.

This clonotype was counted ten times or more. This chain links TRBV28 with TRBJ1-1, with D uncertain. The CDR3 is 12 amino acids. V was cut by 2 bases and J by 0 bases, with 1 base left in between. CDR1 and CDR2 (germline): MDHEN, SYDVKM. This CDR3 reads CASSLVNTEAFF. CDR3 sequence (DNA): TGTGCCAGCAGTTTAGTGAACACTGAAGCTTTCTTT.

In its sample, this clonotype was seen many times. The chain has TRBV7-8 and TRBJ2-5; D not certain. Germline V gene sequence: CDR1 SGHVS, CDR2 FQNEAQ. The CDR3 runs to 13 residues. Trimming removed 2 bases from V and 3 bases from J, with 7 bases in between. CDR3 in DNA: TGTGCCAGCAGCTTAATTCTGAAAGAGACCCAGTACTTC. This translates into CASSLILKETQYF.

This clonotype was detected a few times. This chain links TRBV10-3 with TRBJ2-5; D is perhaps TRBD1 (6 bases). Trimming stripped 10 bases from V and 5 bases from J, with 17 bases between. Germline CDR1 reads ENHRY; CDR2 reads SYGVKD. The CDR3 sequence is 13 residues long. In nucleotides, the CDR3 is TGTGCCACCGGGACACAAGATATGGAGACCCAGTACTTC. Its translation is CATGTQDMETQYF.

CDR3 DNA: TGTGCCAGCTCACAGAACATCGGGGATGAAAAACTGTTTTTT. This translates into CASSQNIGDEKLFF. The chain combines TRBV18 with TRBJ1-4; no clear D. Germline CDR1 and CDR2: KGHSH and LQKENI. Trimming pared 4 bases from V and 6 bases from J, leaving 12 bases between. This CDR3 spans 14 amino acids.

The V and J genes are TRBV2 and TRBJ1-2; perhaps TRBD1 as D (6 bases). The CDR3 is 12 amino acids. Between the trimmed V and J ends, which lost 6 bases and 4 bases, there was a span of 9 bases. CDR1 is SNHLY, CDR2 FYNNEI, per germline. CDR3 DNA sequence: TGTGCCAGCAGCAGGGGCGGCTATGGCTACACCTTC. This codes for CASSRGGYGYTF.